Listed below are T cell receptor beta chains from one sample, sequenced in a study of T-cell reconstitution after alpha-beta-depleted transplantation in children. MiXCR, run by TCRdb on the PCR reads, gives a single entry per CDR3 protein. The sample has hundreds of thousands of distinct CDR3 sequences; 10% to 15% are singletons. The starting material was PBMCs, obtained before TCRalphabeta/CD19-depleted stem cell transplant. The source is a girl aged 2-15 years with congenital amegakaryocytic thrombocytopenia, due to receive a stem cell transplant. Both conserved end residues are part of each CDR3. Size values are once, few and many counts, or a class for expanded clones, and some rows have none.

clone size,V gene,J gene,CDR3 protein
many,TRBV29-1,TRBJ1-1,CSVSTGNTEAFF
many,TRBV29-1,TRBJ2-3,CSVGNSGTPLITDTQYF
few,TRBV4-1,TRBJ2-2,CASSQGGGPTGELFF
.,TRBV3-1,TRBJ2-1,CASSQDLLAGQDEQFF
few,TRBV10-3,TRBJ2-1,CAICPGTGGNEQFF
few,TRBV6-5,TRBJ2-5,CASSYRADQETQYF
many,TRBV7-6,TRBJ1-6,CASSSRQGEYNSPLHF
.,TRBV12-3/TRBV12-4,TRBJ2-3,CASSLDLSDTQYF
many,TRBV6-1,TRBJ2-5,CASSEDPGEETQYF
.,TRBV2,TRBJ1-2,CASRLSYGYTF
.,TRBV27,TRBJ2-5,CASRHTSNYRETQYF
few,TRBV11-2,TRBJ2-7,CASSLEGSGRRLGYEQYF
.,TRBV7-2,TRBJ1-2,CASSLVRSGGNYGYTF
many,TRBV11-1,TRBJ2-7,CASSHSGYEQYF
.,TRBV5-1,TRBJ2-1,CASSNVWNEQFF
.,TRBV28,TRBJ2-3,CASNPGTSGRVRGTDTQYF
.,TRBV7-3,TRBJ1-1,CASSLDGDMNTEAFF
.,TRBV6-1,TRBJ2-7,CASSRQGRRAYEQYF
few,TRBV27,TRBJ2-1,CASSFTGAPPYNEQFF
many,TRBV5-1,TRBJ2-5,CASSVSRFYQETQYF
.,TRBV5-1,TRBJ2-3,CASSTPDGALTDTQYF
few,TRBV4-2,TRBJ2-3,CASSQAGPGLAGYTQYF
.,TRBV5-1,TRBJ2-5,CASSMGRTEETQYF
many,TRBV12-3/TRBV12-4,TRBJ2-7,CASSPGTYSPPQYF
.,TRBV7-2,TRBJ2-5,CASSLGGGLAGQETQYF
few,TRBV6-5,TRBJ2-3,CASSNKAVKLYF
many,TRBV20-1,TRBJ2-1,CSASSRDRGRDEQFF
few,TRBV29-1,TRBJ2-1,CSVGDRHNEQFF
many,TRBV10-2,TRBJ2-5,CASSGQGGAQLETQYF
few,TRBV20-1,TRBJ2-7,CSARDSRAGFYEQYF
many,TRBV19,TRBJ2-5,CASSVAGNQETQYF
many,TRBV6-7,TRBJ2-1,CASSYWGQDNNEQFF
.,TRBV5-1,TRBJ2-5,CASRQTTIPQETQYF
few,TRBV3-1,TRBJ2-7,CASSPAGNYEQYF
.,TRBV28,TRBJ1-2,CASGTWDTVYGYTF
.,TRBV12-3/TRBV12-4,TRBJ2-7,CASSPSRQITYEQYF
many,TRBV5-6,TRBJ2-7,CASSFFHEQYF
.,TRBV4-1,TRBJ2-1,CASSRKSGPGPYNEQFF
few,TRBV27,TRBJ1-1,CASSSTTGRNTEAFF
many,TRBV20-1,TRBJ2-1,CSARSLAGGAYNEQFF